The 8 T cell receptor beta chains listed next were all sequenced from one sample in a study of CD8 T cells in Susac syndrome. cDNA came from 0.5 to 1 ug RNA primed by random hexamers. TCRdb reanalysed the immunoSEQ multiplex PCR reads using MiXCR and keeps one entry per CDR3 protein. The data hold more than 100,000 distinct CDR3 sequences, with 90% to 95% observed a single time. The sequenced material came from CD8+ T cells from PBMCs. All receptors derive from a human donor with Susac syndrome.

The rearrangement uses TRBV6-2 or TRBV6-3 and TRBJ2-7, with 8 bases lining up with TRBD2. The germline V gene encodes CDR1 MNHEY and CDR2 SVGEGT. The V gene end was trimmed by 0 bases and the J gene end by 0 bases; junction bases not matched to a gene: 10. CDR3 length: 18 amino acids. In DNA form, the CDR3 reads TGTGCCAGCAGTTACTCGATACTAGCGGACGGAAGCTCCTACGAGCAGTACTTC. This codes for CASSYSILADGSSYEQYF.

The chain links TRBV7-2 to TRBJ1-2; D perhaps matches TRBD1 (6 bases). This CDR3 is 13 amino acids long. Germline V gene data show CDR1 as SGHTA and CDR2 as FQGNSA. The germline V and J ends were trimmed by 5 bases and 3 bases, with 10 bases remaining between them. CDR3 region: CASSGQGHYGYTF. CDR3 nucleotide sequence: TGTGCCAGCAGCGGGCAGGGGCACTATGGCTACACCTTC.

The chain links TRBV9 to TRBJ2-2; the D is unclear. Germline V lookup: CDR1 SGDLS, CDR2 YYNGEE. The CDR3 loop spans 14 amino acids. The germline V and J ends were trimmed by 0 bases and 6 bases, with 9 bases remaining between them. CDR3 nucleotides: TGTGCCAGCAGCGTAGAAGCTATAGCCGGGGAGCTGTTTTTT. It codes for CASSVEAIAGELFF. Full variable domain (missing parts from reference TRBV9 and TRBJ2-2): DSGVTQTPKHLITATGQRVTLRCSPRSGDLSVYWYQQSLDQGLQFLIQYYNGEERAKGNILERFSAQQFPDLHSELNLSSLELGDSALYFCASSVEAIAGELFFGEGSRLTVL.

The chain employs TRBV9 and TRBJ2-1; D uncertain. V dropped 4 bases and J dropped 5 bases, with 13 bases sitting between them. Germline V CDR1 and CDR2: SGDLS, YYNGEE. The CDR3 is made up of 14 amino acids. DNA of the CDR3: TGTGCCAGCAGCAGAGTCAGGCTCGACAATGAGCAGTTCTTC. This encodes CASSRVRLDNEQFF. Supplemented by reference TRBV9 and TRBJ2-1, the full variable domain reads DSGVTQTPKHLITATGQRVTLRCSPRSGDLSVYWYQQSLDQGLQFLIQYYNGEERAKGNILERFSAQQFPDLHSELNLSSLELGDSALYFCASSRVRLDNEQFFGPGTRLTVL.

The CDR3 DNA is TGTGCCAGCAGTTTAAGGAGGAACACCGGGGAGCTGTTTTTT. Residues: CASSLRRNTGELFF. This chain uses TRBV12-3 or TRBV12-4 with TRBJ2-2; D is ambiguous. The CDR3 has 14 amino acids. V lost 2 bases to trimming and J lost 1 base, with 5 bases between them.

The V gene is TRBV19, the J gene TRBJ2-1, with 7 bases aligning to TRBD1. The CDR3 runs 12 residues. Germline trimming cut 6 bases from V and 6 bases from J; bases unmatched to any gene: 2. Germline CDR1 reads LNHDA; CDR2 reads SQIVND (reference sequence). The CDR3 sequence is CASSYRGNEQFF. The DNA of the CDR3 is TGTGCCAGTAGCTACAGGGGCAATGAGCAGTTCTTC. The full variable domain, completed using reference TRBV19 and TRBJ2-1, is DGGITQSPKYLFRKEGQNVTLSCEQNLNHDAMYWYRQDPGQGLRLIYYSQIVNDFQKGDIAEGYSVSREKKESFPLTVTSAQKNPTAFYLCASSYRGNEQFFGPGTRLTVL.

CDR3 sequence reads: CSAREVDTQYF. Written as DNA, the CDR3 is TGCAGTGCTAGAGAGGTAGATACGCAGTATTTT. This rearrangement joins TRBV20-1 to TRBJ2-3, with D unresolved. The germline V gene has CDR1 DFQATT and CDR2 SNEGSKA (reference sequence). Trimming left V 0 bases short and J 5 bases short, with 3 bases between. The CDR3 has 11 residues.

This chain links TRBV19 with TRBJ2-2; 7 bases align to TRBD2. V shed 9 bases and J 0 bases; nucleotides not matched to a gene: 10. Germline V gene data show CDR1 as LNHDA and CDR2 as SQIVND (reference sequence). The CDR3 is made up of 16 amino acids. DNA for the CDR3: TGTGCCAGCCGCCACGCCGGACTAGCGAACACCGGGGAGCTGTTTTTT. This codes for CASRHAGLANTGELFF. Full variable domain (outside the CDR3, taken from reference TRBV19 and TRBJ2-2): DGGITQSPKYLFRKEGQNVTLSCEQNLNHDAMYWYRQDPGQGLRLIYYSQIVNDFQKGDIAEGYSVSREKKESFPLTVTSAQKNPTAFYLCASRHAGLANTGELFFGEGSRLTVL.